The 8 T cell receptor beta chains reported below all come from one sample, sequenced in a study of blood T cell repertoires in COVID-19. Clones were read by immunoSEQ multiplex PCR, and TCRdb kept only the in-frame ones, dropping some. The sample carries roughly 150,000 clones, 80% to 90% recorded once. The sequenced material came from peripheral blood. The origin of the receptors is a human donor in a cohort sampled during active COVID-19.

This clone came up many times. The chain is built from TRBV18 and TRBJ1-3; unclear D gene. Trimming stripped 3 bases from V and 2 bases from J, with 8 bases between. Looked up from germline, CDR1 is KGHSH and CDR2 is LQKENI. This CDR3 has 14 residues. CDR3 nucleotides: TGTGCCAGCTCACCGGACTATCCTGGAAACACCATATATTTT. This gives the protein CASSPDYPGNTIYF.

The V call is TRBV12-5, the J call TRBJ1-1, with D tentatively TRBD1 (5 bases). The CDR3 length is 12 residues. Per germline, CDR1 LGHNT and CDR2 FRNRAP. CDR3 in amino acids: CAIGGVNTEAFF. The CDR3 region has the DNA TGTGCGATTGGAGGGGTGAACACTGAAGCTTTCTTT.

For the CDR3, the DNA is TGTGCCAGCAGTCCCCCCCTAGGTACGCAGTATTTT. Amino acid sequence: CASSPPLGTQYF. The chain uses TRBV28 and TRBJ2-3, with D unresolved. V dropped 5 bases and J dropped 8 bases, with 11 bases sitting between them. CDR3 length: 12 amino acids. The germline V gene encodes CDR1 MDHEN and CDR2 SYDVKM.

The V and J genes are TRBV29-1 and TRBJ2-3; the D gene is possibly TRBD2 (6 bases). V lost 4 bases, J lost 7 bases, and 12 bases lay in between. From germline, CDR1 is SQVTM and CDR2 ANQGSEA. This CDR3 has 12 residues. The DNA for the CDR3 is TGCAGCGTTGGGCCGGGGAGGAATACGCAGTATTTT. Translation: CSVGPGRNTQYF.

This chain uses TRBV20-1 with TRBJ1-3, with unresolved D. The CDR3 has 13 residues. Germline CDR1 and CDR2: DFQATT and SNEGSKA (reference sequence). Trimming left V 3 bases short and J 2 bases short, with 8 bases between. The CDR3 DNA reads TGCAGTGCTAGTCACCGGGCTGGAAACACCATATATTTT. Its protein is CSASHRAGNTIYF.

V gene TRBV11-2 combines with J gene TRBJ2-3, with D perhaps TRBD2 (6 bases). The CDR3 is made up of 15 amino acids. CDR1 is SGHAT and CDR2 is FQNNGV in the germline V gene. The ends were cut back, 5 bases at V and 2 bases at J, with 14 bases in the middle. The CDR3 region has the DNA TGTGCCAGCAGCATCGCAGGCGGGAACACAGATACGCAGTATTTT. Translation gives CASSIAGGNTDTQYF.

The rearrangement links TRBV27 to TRBJ2-7; TRBD2 matches at 8 bases. V lost 4 bases to trimming and J lost 5 bases; unmatched junction nucleotides: 7. The CDR3 extends over 14 amino acids. The V gene's germline CDR1 is MNHEY and CDR2 SMNVEV (reference sequence). CDR3 sequence reads: CASSSQREFHEQYF. The DNA of the CDR3 is TGTGCCAGCAGTTCCCAGCGGGAGTTCCACGAGCAGTACTTC.

This clone was observed a handful of times. The V call is TRBV10-3, the J call TRBJ1-4; D remains ambiguous. Looked up from germline, CDR1 is ENHRY and CDR2 is SYGVKD. Trimming took off 10 bases at V and 0 bases at J, with 9 bases between the two ends. The CDR3 sequence is 13 residues long. Here the CDR3 reads CATRPATNEKLFF. The CDR3, as DNA: TGTGCCACCAGGCCAGCAACTAATGAAAAACTGTTTTTT.